These T cell receptor beta chains were read from a single sample in a study of response to subunit inactivated influenza vaccine. TCRdb redid the calling of the RT-PCR reads with MiXCR, one entry per CDR3 protein. Among around 480,000 distinct CDR3 sequences listed, approximately 10% were seen once. This material consisted of PBMCs from blood, taken about 6 weeks after vaccination. Receptors were obtained from a man aged 45-60 years who received an inactivated influenza vaccine. The CDR3 runs from the conserved cysteine through the conserved F or W. Each record gives: clone size, D gene, J gene, V gene, CDR3 protein, CDR3 DNA. A D gene is named only where the DNA matches it firmly. The size of a clone is reported for some rows only, either as once, few or many, or as a class for expanded clones.

clone_size: -
d_call: -
j_call: TRBJ1-3
v_call: TRBV4-1
cdr3_aa: CASSPGHGNTIYF
cdr3_nt: TGCGCCAGCAGCCCAGGACATGGAAACACCATATATTTT

clone_size: few
d_call: TRBD2
j_call: TRBJ2-1
v_call: TRBV7-3
cdr3_aa: CASSKQGLGHNEQFF
cdr3_nt: TGTGCCAGCAGTAAGCAAGGACTAGGGCACAATGAGCAGTTCTTC

clone_size: many
d_call: TRBD2
j_call: TRBJ2-5
v_call: TRBV29-1
cdr3_aa: CSVAAGRRETQYF
cdr3_nt: TGCAGCGTCGCAGCGGGGAGGAGAGAGACCCAGTACTTC

clone_size: few
d_call: TRBD2
j_call: TRBJ2-1
v_call: TRBV5-1
cdr3_aa: CASSLEQPGLAGDEQFF
cdr3_nt: TGCGCCAGCAGCTTGGAGCAGCCGGGACTAGCGGGCGATGAGCAGTTCTTC

clone_size: few
d_call: TRBD1
j_call: TRBJ2-3
v_call: TRBV15
cdr3_aa: CATSSRDSPGSTDTQYF
cdr3_nt: TGTGCCACCAGCAGTCGGGACAGCCCAGGGAGCACAGATACGCAGTATTTT

clone_size: many
d_call: -
j_call: TRBJ2-1
v_call: TRBV5-1
cdr3_aa: CASSLDAGSYNEQFF
cdr3_nt: TGCGCCAGCAGCTTGGATGCTGGCTCCTACAATGAGCAGTTCTTC

clone_size: many
d_call: -
j_call: TRBJ1-1
v_call: TRBV12-3/TRBV12-4
cdr3_aa: CASSYPPTEAFF
cdr3_nt: TGTGCCAGCAGTTATCCCCCCACTGAAGCTTTCTTT

clone_size: many
d_call: TRBD1
j_call: TRBJ2-2
v_call: TRBV7-9
cdr3_aa: CASSTGQGANTGELFF
cdr3_nt: TGTGCCAGCAGCACGGGACAGGGCGCGAACACCGGGGAGCTGTTTTTT

clone_size: few
d_call: -
j_call: TRBJ1-2
v_call: TRBV30
cdr3_aa: CAWRDNYGYTF
cdr3_nt: TGTGCCTGGAGGGATAACTATGGCTACACCTTC

clone_size: few
d_call: -
j_call: TRBJ2-5
v_call: TRBV10-3
cdr3_aa: CAISIQGNGETQYF
cdr3_nt: TGTGCCATCAGTATTCAGGGGAACGGGGAGACCCAGTACTTC

clone_size: -
d_call: -
j_call: TRBJ2-3
v_call: TRBV7-9
cdr3_aa: CASSSLREIDTQYF
cdr3_nt: TGTGCCAGCAGCTCGTTAAGGGAGATAGATACGCAGTATTTT

clone_size: few
d_call: TRBD1
j_call: TRBJ1-2
v_call: TRBV7-8
cdr3_aa: CASGRGPIPLYGYTF
cdr3_nt: TGTGCCAGCGGCAGGGGGCCGATTCCACTCTATGGCTACACCTTC

clone_size: many
d_call: TRBD1
j_call: TRBJ1-2
v_call: TRBV12-3/TRBV12-4
cdr3_aa: CASSPDRGLGYGYTF
cdr3_nt: TGTGCCAGCAGCCCGGACAGGGGGCTGGGCTATGGCTACACCTTC

clone_size: few
d_call: TRBD2
j_call: TRBJ2-3
v_call: TRBV12-3/TRBV12-4
cdr3_aa: CASSPLGVREGTDTQYF
cdr3_nt: TGTGCCAGCAGTCCCTTAGGAGTACGGGAGGGCACAGATACGCAGTATTTT